Listed below are T cell receptor beta chains from one sample, sequenced in a study of T cell responses to AZD1222 COVID-19 vaccine. Clones were sequenced by immunoSEQ multiplex PCR, and TCRdb holds only the in-frame ones, with some missing. The table shows fewer than 110,000 clones, with about 88% occurring only once. The sequenced sample was peripheral blood, obtained on day 0 of AZD1222 vaccination. All receptors derive from an adult in good health. CDR3s include the opening cysteine and the closing phenylalanine or tryptophan.

v_gene	j_gene	CDR3aa
TRBV28	TRBJ1-4	CASSPPPPGHMVEKLFF
TRBV28	TRBJ1-1	CASTPLRGNTEAFF
TRBV23-1	TRBJ1-1	CASSQLLTVRQAHTLSTEAFF
TRBV28	TRBJ2-7	CASRTPAYEQYF
TRBV21-1	TRBJ1-2	CASTGRVRVAYGYTF
TRBV18	TRBJ1-1	CASSPGTATRDTEAFF
TRBV21-1	TRBJ1-2	CASSKWDRDYGYTF
TRBV29-1	TRBJ2-3	CSVEGRSADTQYF
TRBV6-4	TRBJ2-1	CASSDDGLAGGNEQFF
TRBV28	TRBJ2-7	CASNIPRDLDKQYF